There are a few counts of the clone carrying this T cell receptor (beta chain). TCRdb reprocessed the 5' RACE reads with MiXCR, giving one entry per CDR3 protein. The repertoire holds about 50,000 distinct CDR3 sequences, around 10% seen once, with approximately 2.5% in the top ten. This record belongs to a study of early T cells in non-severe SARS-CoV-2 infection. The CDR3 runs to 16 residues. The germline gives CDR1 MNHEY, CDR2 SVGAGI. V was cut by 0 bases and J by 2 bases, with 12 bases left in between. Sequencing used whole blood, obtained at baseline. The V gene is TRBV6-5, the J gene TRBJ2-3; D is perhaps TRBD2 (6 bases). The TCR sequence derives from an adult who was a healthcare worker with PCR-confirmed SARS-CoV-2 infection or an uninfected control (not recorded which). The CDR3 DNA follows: TGTGCCAGCAGTTACTCGTGGGCGGGGCACACAGATACGCAGTATTTT. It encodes CASSYSWAGHTDTQYF.